A single sample gave rise to the 20 T cell receptor beta chains below, sequenced in a study of blood T cell repertoires in COVID-19 (dated by TCRdb to 2018 to 2020). Library prep was done by the immunoSEQ multiplex PCR assay. This is the immuneACCESS table as TCRdb keeps it, with only in-frame sequences that have V and J called. A part of the clones is gone; compared with another copy, unresolved V genes explain less than half, and the rest is unexplained. The sample records some 26,000 clones, 87% of which are singletons. Of the sample, 8.8% falls within the top ten clones. Sequenced: peripheral blood. These receptors originate from a human donor with active COVID-19. The donor label of this sample is uncertain.

V usage is TRBV7-8 and J usage is TRBJ2-7; 7 bases match TRBD2. The J segment lost 4 bases and the V segment lost 1 base, leaving 7 bases of the junction unmatched. The CDR3 covers 15 residues. Germline CDR1 is SGHVS and CDR2 is FQNEAQ. CDR3 nucleotide sequence: TGTGCCAGCAGCTTAGATCGACCAGCGGGGTACGAGCAGTACTTC. Translating it yields CASSLDRPAGYEQYF.

The rearrangement joins TRBV6-5 to TRBJ2-7, with D possibly matching TRBD1 (6 bases). Looked up from germline, CDR1 is MNHEY and CDR2 is SVGAGI. The CDR3 runs 15 residues. The V end lost 2 bases, the J end lost 2 bases, and 13 bases lay between the germline ends. CDR3 sequence: CASSYRPQGTYEQYF. The CDR3 nucleotides are TGTGCCAGCAGTTACAGACCTCAGGGGACCTACGAGCAGTACTTC.

This sequence joins TRBV7-8 and TRBJ1-5, with D hard to call. The CDR3 has 13 amino acids. The V end was cut by 5 bases, the J end by 5 bases, with 10 bases between. Germline-derived CDR1 and CDR2 are SGHVS and FQNEAQ. The DNA of the CDR3 is TGTGCCAGCAGCCTTGGCACCGATCAGCCCCAGCATTTT. This gives the protein CASSLGTDQPQHF.

The rearrangement links TRBV4-3 to TRBJ1-6, with D uncertain. The germline gives CDR1 LGHNA, CDR2 YSLEER. This CDR3 is built from 17 residues. The ends were cut back, 0 bases at V and 0 bases at J, with 9 bases in the middle. The CDR3 sequence: CASSQDYGSSYNSPLHF. The CDR3 coding sequence is TGCGCCAGCAGCCAAGATTACGGGAGCTCCTATAATTCACCCCTCCACTTT.

The gene calls are TRBV4-1 and TRBJ2-3; TRBD2 aligns across 12 bases. The V and J ends lost 1 base and 1 base, in that order; junction bases with no gene match: 0. CDR1 MGHRA and CDR2 YSYEKL come from the germline V gene. This CDR3 comprises 16 residues. This chain's CDR3 is CASSQGLAGGTDTQYF. The CDR3 region has the DNA TGCGCCAGCAGCCAAGGACTAGCGGGAGGCACAGATACGCAGTATTTT.

The rearrangement links TRBV29-1 to TRBJ2-7; 11 nucleotides line up with TRBD2. This CDR3 contains 12 residues. The trim removed 3 bases at V and 9 bases at J, leaving 4 bases unmatched. Germline CDR1 is SQVTM and CDR2 is ANQGSEA. In DNA, the CDR3 is TGCAGCGTTGACACTAGCGGGAGTCGGCAGTACTTC. Translated: CSVDTSGSRQYF.

The genes are TRBV4-1 and TRBJ1-2, with 10 bases that match TRBD1. CDR1 and CDR2 (germline): MGHRA, YSYEKL. This CDR3 spans 14 amino acids. The trim removed 5 bases at V and 6 bases at J, leaving 6 bases unmatched. The CDR3: CASSFGQGVDGYTF. DNA of the CDR3: TGCGCCAGCAGCTTCGGACAGGGGGTTGATGGCTACACCTTC.

The chain is built from TRBV9 and TRBJ2-7; D is perhaps TRBD1 (6 bases). Trimming stripped 3 bases from V and 0 bases from J, with 16 bases between. CDR3 length: 16 amino acids. CDR1 and CDR2 (germline): SGDLS, YYNGEE. DNA for the CDR3: TGTGCCAGCAGCGCGGAAGGGGGTGGGAGCTCCTACGAGCAGTACTTC. This codes for CASSAEGGGSSYEQYF.

The V gene is TRBV6-6, the J gene TRBJ2-7, with TRBD2 as a possible D gene (5 bases). Germline CDR1 reads MNHNY; CDR2 reads SVGAGI (reference sequence). V was shortened by 5 bases and J by 3 bases, with 11 bases between the two germline ends. The CDR3 loop spans 13 amino acids. The chain's CDR3 is CASSMPAVYEQYF. The CDR3 nucleotides are TGTGCCAGCAGTATGCCAGCGGTCTACGAGCAGTACTTC.

The count of this clone is one. The chain has TRBV3-1 (or the pseudogene TRBV3-2) and TRBJ1-6; 8 nucleotides agree with TRBD1. In germline, CDR1 is LGHDT, CDR2 YNNKEL (reference sequence). Unmatched junction bases numbered 12, after V lost 3 bases and J lost 5 bases. CDR3 length equals 18 residues. This CDR3 reads CASSQGPPGQANNSPLHF. For the CDR3, the DNA is TGTGCCAGCAGCCAGGGCCCACCGGGACAGGCGAATAATTCACCCCTCCACTTT.

V is TRBV2 and J is TRBJ1-4; 7 bases align to TRBD1. The CDR3 loop spans 12 amino acids. V was clipped by 9 bases and J by 7 bases; unmatched bases: 5. Germline V gene sequence: CDR1 SNHLY, CDR2 FYNNEI. This chain's CDR3 is CARQGRSEKLFF. In DNA form, the CDR3 reads TGTGCCAGACAGGGGAGGAGTGAAAAACTGTTTTTT.

This rearrangement joins TRBV29-1 to TRBJ2-3; TRBD1 matches 7 bases. With 6 bases clipped from V and 0 bases from J, the junction kept 3 bases outside the gene matches. CDR1 SQVTM and CDR2 ANQGSEA come from the germline V gene. The CDR3 contains 13 residues. This chain's CDR3 is CSVQGPSTDTQYF. The CDR3, as DNA: TGCAGCGTACAGGGGCCTAGCACAGATACGCAGTATTTT.

The chain couples TRBV7-9 to TRBJ1-4, with 8 positions matching TRBD1. Germline V gene lookup returns CDR1 SEHNR and CDR2 FQNEAQ (reference sequence). CDR3 length: 15 residues. The V and J ends lost 5 bases and 4 bases, in that order; junction bases with no gene match: 6. DNA for the CDR3: TGTGCCAGCAGCACAACAGGGGGACTTAATGAAAAACTGTTTTTT. Translated: CASSTTGGLNEKLFF.

This clone appeared a single time. Other DNA sequences in the sample encode the same CDR3. The chain links TRBV29-1 to TRBJ2-3; 13 bases match TRBD2. With 6 bases clipped from V and 2 bases from J, the junction kept 5 bases outside the gene matches. CDR3 size: 15 residues. Germline V lookup: CDR1 SQVTM, CDR2 ANQGSEA. CDR3 nucleotide sequence: TGCAGCGTACCCGGGACTAGCGGGATCACAGATACGCAGTATTTT. Its protein is CSVPGTSGITDTQYF.

This clone was seen a few times. The chain recombines TRBV30 with TRBJ2-1; possible D gene TRBD1, 5 bases. Per germline, CDR1 GTSNPN and CDR2 SVGIG (reference sequence). The CDR3 sequence is 13 residues long. Trimming took off 5 bases at V and 1 base at J, with 9 bases between the two ends. The CDR3 is CAWGDSSYNEQFF. The CDR3 coding sequence is TGTGCCTGGGGAGACAGTTCCTACAATGAGCAGTTCTTC. Full variable domain (outside the CDR3, taken from reference TRBV30 and TRBJ2-1): SQTIHQWPATLVQPVGSPLSLECTVEGTSNPNLYWYRQAAGRGLQLLFYSVGIGQISSEVPQNLSASRPQDRQFILSSKKLLLSDSGFYLCAWGDSSYNEQFFGPGTRLTVL.

This clone was recorded once. The chain links TRBV5-5 to TRBJ1-1; D may be TRBD1 (5 bases). CDR3 length: 15 residues. Trimming stripped 1 base from V and 0 bases from J, with 10 bases between. CDR1 is SGHKS and CDR2 is YYEKEE in the germline V gene (reference sequence). Here the CDR3 reads CASSLIGGMNTEAFF. CDR3 nucleotides: TGTGCCAGCAGCTTGATTGGGGGGATGAACACTGAAGCTTTCTTT. Drawing the rest from reference TRBV5-5 and TRBJ1-1, the complete variable domain is DAGVTQSPTHLIKTRGQQVTLRCSPISGHKSVSWYQQVLGQGPQFIFQYYEKEERGRGNFPDRFSARQFPNYSSELNVNALLLGDSALYLCASSLIGGMNTEAFFGQGTRLTVV.

CDR3 DNA sequence: TGTGCCAGCAGCTTGGACAGGGATGCCTATGGCTACACCTTC. Translated: CASSLDRDAYGYTF. This chain joins TRBV5-6 and TRBJ1-2; D possibly corresponds to TRBD1 (6 bases). Between the trimmed V and J ends, which lost 0 bases and 4 bases, there was a span of 10 bases. The germline CDR1 and CDR2 sequences are SGHDT and YYEEEE. The CDR3 has 14 amino acids.

This clone was seen a handful of times. The V gene is TRBV6-2 or TRBV6-3, the J gene TRBJ1-6; 9 bases line up with TRBD1. The CDR3 runs 20 residues. Germline trimming cut 6 bases from V and 7 bases from J; bases unmatched to any gene: 22. The V gene's germline CDR1 is MNHEY and CDR2 SVGEGT. CDR3 sequence reads: CASSTPQVMPGQGRNSPLHF. The CDR3 nucleotides read TGTGCCAGCAGCACTCCCCAAGTAATGCCGGGACAGGGTAGGAATTCACCCCTCCACTTT.

The chain employs TRBV5-6 and TRBJ1-1, with D perhaps matching TRBD1 (5 bases). The germline V gene has CDR1 SGHDT and CDR2 YYEEEE. This CDR3 comprises 13 residues. Trimming left V 4 bases short and J 3 bases short, with 10 bases between. The CDR3 DNA reads TGTGCCAGCAGCCCGGACATTTACACTGAAGCTTTCTTT. This codes for CASSPDIYTEAFF.

The V call is TRBV7-6, the J call TRBJ2-1; tentative D call: TRBD1 (5 bases). Germline V gene sequence: CDR1 SGHVS, CDR2 FNYEAQ. Trimming cost V 1 base and J 9 bases, with 13 bases left between them. This CDR3 has 14 amino acids. The CDR3 sequence: CASSLVGQATEQFF. The CDR3 region has the DNA TGTGCCAGCAGCTTAGTAGGACAAGCGACTGAGCAGTTCTTC.